These 6 T cell receptor beta chains share one sample of origin, sequenced in a study of chemoradiotherapy in HPV16-positive cancers. Using immunoSEQ multiplex PCR, the repertoire was profiled, and TCRdb retains in-frame clones only, with some absent. The repertoire holds about 5,000 clones, with more than 75% as singletons. The sample in question was tumor tissue, obtained from a patient who underwent chemoradiotherapy. Receptors were obtained from a human donor with HPV-associated anogenital cancer.

This clone is medium-sized in the sample. This chain connects TRBV19 to TRBJ2-2, with D uncertain. CDR1 is LNHDA and CDR2 is SQIVND in the germline V gene (reference sequence). CDR3 length: 15 residues. V lost 0 bases and J lost 5, with 10 bases in between. CDR3 amino acids: CASSIDSQITGELFF. Written as DNA, the CDR3 is TGTGCCAGTAGTATAGACAGCCAAATTACCGGGGAGCTGTTTTTT. Based on the CDR3 plus reference TRBV19 and TRBJ2-2, the full variable domain is DGGITQSPKYLFRKEGQNVTLSCEQNLNHDAMYWYRQDPGQGLRLIYYSQIVNDFQKGDIAEGYSVSREKKESFPLTVTSAQKNPTAFYLCASSIDSQITGELFFGEGSRLTVL.

V is TRBV6-1 and J is TRBJ2-1; 7 bases align to TRBD1. V shed 4 bases and J 7 bases; nucleotides not matched to a gene: 10. The CDR3 runs to 15 residues. CDR1 is MNHNS and CDR2 is SASEGT in the germline V gene. For the CDR3, the DNA is TGTGCCAGCAGTGTAGGGGGCGCAGGGTCAAATGAGCAGTTCTTC. This codes for CASSVGGAGSNEQFF.

The CDR3 reads CASREGLSYEQYF. The CDR3 DNA follows: TGTGCCAGCAGGGAAGGTTTGAGCTACGAGCAGTACTTC. V usage is TRBV7-9 and J usage is TRBJ2-7; D gene uncertain. The CDR3 sequence is 13 residues long. V lost 6 bases and J 3 bases, leaving 12 bases between the germline ends. Germline V gene sequence: CDR1 SEHNR, CDR2 FQNEAQ (reference sequence).

This clone was detected only once. This chain links TRBV7-2 with TRBJ1-2; D is possibly TRBD1 (6 bases). The length of the CDR3 is 13 residues. V dropped 2 bases and J dropped 4 bases, with 8 bases sitting between them. Germline loops: CDR1 SGHTA, CDR2 FQGNSA. CDR3 sequence: CASSLNRVYGYTF. DNA for the CDR3: TGTGCCAGCAGCTTAAACAGGGTCTATGGCTACACCTTC.

This rearrangement joins TRBV2 to TRBJ1-2, with D possibly TRBD1 on 6 matching bases. V was clipped by 7 bases and J by 5 bases, with 11 bases between them. This CDR3 has 12 residues. Germline V gives CDR1 SNHLY, CDR2 FYNNEI. In nucleotides, the CDR3 is TGTGCCAGCACGGGGACAAAATATGGCTACACCTTC. It encodes CASTGTKYGYTF.

This chain connects TRBV7-6 to TRBJ2-7; D gene unclear. CDR3 length equals 12 residues. Between the trimmed V and J ends, which lost 5 bases and 0 bases, there was a span of 5 bases. Germline V gene data show CDR1 as SGHVS and CDR2 as FNYEAQ. The CDR3: CASSPSSYEQYF. The CDR3 coding sequence is TGTGCCAGCAGCCCGAGCTCCTACGAGCAGTACTTC.